Presented here are 17 T cell receptor beta chains from one specimen sequenced in a study of blood T cells in healthy people across ages. Through a sample-barcoded 5' primer and a J-beta primer mix, a second PCR was run for 7 to 11 cycles. TCRdb processed the 5' RACE reads anew with MiXCR; each CDR3 protein has one entry. The sample includes roughly 700,000 distinct CDR3 sequences, roughly 25% seen only once; the top ten take under 10%. These sequences were also reported in another study, on T cells of mothers and their children.

The sample comprised blood. These receptors were taken from a boy between 10 and 17 years old in good health.

The gene calls are TRBV2 and TRBJ2-5; D remains unclear. Germline values: CDR1 SNHLY, CDR2 FYNNEI. Trimming shortened V by 3 bases and J by 5 bases, and 10 bases separated the two germline ends. The CDR3 covers 13 residues. CDR3 residues: CASSEYLEETQYF. For the CDR3, the DNA is TGTGCCAGCAGTGAGTATTTGGAGGAGACCCAGTACTTC.

The gene calls are TRBV6-2 or TRBV6-3 and TRBJ1-4; no firm D call. The V end was cut by 6 bases, the J end by 7 bases, with 12 bases between. Germline V gene data show CDR1 as MNHEY and CDR2 as SVGEGT. The CDR3 is made up of 13 amino acids. The CDR3 bases are TGTGCCAGCAGAGGACCCGCAAGTGAAAAACTGTTTTTT. Protein product: CASRGPASEKLFF.

This clonotype was found a few times. The V gene is TRBV7-2, the J gene TRBJ2-5; D is ambiguous. The CDR3 contains 16 residues. Per the germline V gene, CDR1 is SGHTA and CDR2 is FQGNSA. Trimming stripped 4 bases from V and 4 bases from J, with 19 bases between. CDR3 region: CASSSSLLGPRETQYF. CDR3 sequence (DNA): TGTGCCAGCAGCTCTTCCTTGTTGGGTCCGAGAGAGACCCAGTACTTC.

The genes are TRBV12-3 or TRBV12-4 and TRBJ1-2; 8 nucleotides agree with TRBD1. The CDR3 has 15 residues. V shed 7 bases, J shed 4 bases, and the junction held 11 bases outside the gene matches. CDR3 loop: CASNPDRGLGYGYTF. The CDR3, as DNA: TGTGCCAGCAACCCCGACAGGGGCCTAGGCTATGGCTACACCTTC.

There are a few counts of this clonotype. CDR3 in amino acids: CASSLRGGQGLDNQPQHF. The CDR3, as DNA: TGTGCCAGCAGTTTGAGGGGGGGACAGGGGTTGGACAATCAGCCCCAGCATTTT. The chain recombines TRBV27 with TRBJ1-5; 10 bases agree with TRBD1. This CDR3 comprises 18 residues. In germline, CDR1 is MNHEY, CDR2 SMNVEV (reference sequence). J gave up 3 bases and V 3 bases, and 11 bases lay outside the gene matches.

As to this clonotype: The junction and the germline gene differ at one end; a read error may be behind it. The V gene is TRBV19, the J gene TRBJ1-2, with TRBD1 as a possible D gene (5 bases). CDR1 LNHDA and CDR2 SQIVND come from the germline V gene (reference sequence). This CDR3 is 14 amino acids long. CDR3 bases: TGTGCCAGCAGTACAATGGGGACTTACTATGGCTACACCTTC. Protein sequence: CASSTMGTYYGYTF.

The chain combines TRBV25-1 with TRBJ2-1, with D unclear. The CDR3 length is 12 residues. Per the germline V gene, CDR1 is MGHDK and CDR2 is SYGVNS. Trimming took off 6 bases at V and 9 bases at J, with 12 bases between the two ends. The CDR3 is CASSETVLEQFF. The CDR3 nucleotides read TGTGCCAGCAGCGAAACGGTGCTTGAGCAGTTCTTC.

This clonotype turned up a few times. The genes are TRBV29-1 and TRBJ1-2; 7 nucleotides match TRBD1. CDR1 SQVTM and CDR2 ANQGSEA come from the germline V gene. The V gene end was trimmed by 3 bases and the J gene end by 6 bases; junction bases not matched to a gene: 7. CDR3 size: 13 residues. The CDR3 here is CSVEDDREDGYTF. The CDR3 DNA sequence: TGCAGCGTTGAGGACGACAGGGAAGATGGCTACACCTTC.

This sequence joins TRBV29-1 and TRBJ2-7; D remains ambiguous. V was shortened by 4 bases and J by 5 bases, with 9 bases between the two germline ends. The germline gives CDR1 SQVTM, CDR2 ANQGSEA. The CDR3 is made up of 11 amino acids. Here the CDR3 reads CSVAGNHEQYF. CDR3 in DNA: TGCAGCGTTGCTGGTAACCACGAGCAGTACTTC.

This rearrangement joins TRBV3-1 to TRBJ1-5; D call uncertain. The CDR3 has 14 residues. Trimming shortened V by 1 base and J by 6 bases, and 10 bases separated the two germline ends. Germline values: CDR1 LGHDT, CDR2 YNNKEL (reference sequence). CDR3 coding DNA: TGTGCCAGCAGCCAAGCCGCCGGCTTTCAGCCCCAGCATTTT. It is translated as CASSQAAGFQPQHF. Based on the CDR3 plus reference TRBV3-1 and TRBJ1-5, the full variable domain is DTAVSQTPKYLVTQMGNDKSIKCEQNLGHDTMYWYKQDSKKFLKIMFSYNNKELIINETVPNRFSPKSPDKAHLNLHINSLELGDSAVYFCASSQAAGFQPQHFGDGTRLSIL.

CDR3 in DNA: TGTGCCAGCAGTCAAGACATGGGCTACGAGCAGTACTTC. It translates to CASSQDMGYEQYF. V is TRBV6-2 or TRBV6-3 and J is TRBJ2-7; D is unclear. V was shortened by 5 bases and J by 3 bases, with 11 bases between the two germline ends. Germline CDR1 MNHEY, CDR2 SVGEGT. The CDR3 totals 13 residues.

This clonotype turned up a few times. The chain links TRBV11-2 to TRBJ2-5; no definite D call. Germline CDR1 reads SGHAT; CDR2 reads FQNNGV. The CDR3 spans 15 residues. The V and J ends lost 4 bases and 3 bases respectively, with 15 bases between them. The CDR3 loop is CASSSPSTYKETQYF. DNA of the CDR3: TGTGCCAGCAGCTCCCCCTCGACTTACAAAGAGACCCAGTACTTC.

This clonotype has more than one count but fewer than ten. The chain carries TRBV29-1 and TRBJ2-1, with D perhaps matching TRBD2 (6 bases). Germline lookup yields CDR1 SQVTM and CDR2 ANQGSEA. V was cut by 1 base and J by 0 bases, with 7 bases left in between. This CDR3 region has 14 residues. CDR3 bases: TGCAGCGTTGAAGGTAGCGGCTCCTACAATGAGCAGTTCTTC. Translating gives CSVEGSGSYNEQFF.

This clonotype has more than one count but fewer than ten. The junction differs from germline at one of its ends, possibly a read error. The J gene is TRBJ2-1, the V gene TRBV5-1; tentative D call: TRBD1 (5 bases). In germline, CDR1 is SGHRS, CDR2 YFSETQ. The CDR3 covers 15 residues. The CDR3 loop reads CAGSLGEFSYNEQFF. DNA of the CDR3: TGCGCCGGCAGCTTAGGGGAATTCTCCTACAATGAGCAGTTCTTC.

This clonotype has more than one count but fewer than ten. The V call is TRBV7-8, the J call TRBJ2-7; TRBD2 might be the D (5 bases). The V gene lost 2 bases and the J gene lost 4 bases, with 9 bases spanning the gap. The CDR3 consists of 13 residues. Germline CDR1 and CDR2: SGHVS and FQNEAQ. This CDR3 is CASSLYSGYEQYF. Written as DNA, the CDR3 is TGTGCCAGCAGCTTATACTCGGGATACGAGCAGTACTTC. The whole variable domain, filled in from reference TRBV7-8 and TRBJ2-7, reads GAGVSQSPRYKVAKRGQDVALRCDPISGHVSLFWYQQALGQGPEFLTYFQNEAQLDKSGLPSDRFFAERPEGSVSTLKIQRTQQEDSAVYLCASSLYSGYEQYFGPGTRLTVT.

The rearrangement joins TRBV28 to TRBJ2-4; D may correspond to TRBD1 or TRBD2 (5 bases each). Germline assignment: CDR1 MDHEN and CDR2 SYDVKM. The CDR3 contains 15 residues. Deletions cut 6 bases from V and 1 base from J, with 13 bases between. In DNA form, the CDR3 reads TGTGCCAGCAGCACCTTAGGGGAGGCCAAAAACATTCAGTACTTC. Translated, it gives CASSTLGEAKNIQYF.

This clonotype has more than one count but fewer than ten. The chain combines TRBV5-1 with TRBJ2-3, with 7 bases fitting TRBD1. Germline CDR1 is SGHRS and CDR2 is YFSETQ. The trim removed 8 bases at V and 0 bases at J, leaving 3 bases unmatched. CDR3 length equals 13 residues. CDR3 DNA: TGCGCCAGAGGACAGGTTAGCACAGATACGCAGTATTTT. Translation gives CARGQVSTDTQYF.